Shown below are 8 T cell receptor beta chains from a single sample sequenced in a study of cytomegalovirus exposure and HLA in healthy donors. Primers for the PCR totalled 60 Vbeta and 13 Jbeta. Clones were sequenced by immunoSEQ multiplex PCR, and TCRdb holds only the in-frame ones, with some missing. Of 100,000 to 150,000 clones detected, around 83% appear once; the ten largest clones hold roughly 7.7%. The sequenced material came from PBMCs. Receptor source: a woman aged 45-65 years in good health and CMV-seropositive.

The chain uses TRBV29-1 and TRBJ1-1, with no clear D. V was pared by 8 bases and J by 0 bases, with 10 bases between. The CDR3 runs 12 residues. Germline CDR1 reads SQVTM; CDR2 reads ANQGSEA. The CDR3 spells CSFLRVNTEAFF. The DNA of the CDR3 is TGCAGCTTCCTGAGGGTGAACACTGAAGCTTTCTTT.

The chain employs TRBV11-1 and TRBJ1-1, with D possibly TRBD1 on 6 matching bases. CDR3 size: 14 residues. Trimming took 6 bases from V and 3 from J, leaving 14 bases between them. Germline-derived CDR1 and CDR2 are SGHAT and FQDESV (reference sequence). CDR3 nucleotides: TGTGCCAGCAGGCGGGGAGGGGGTTACACTGAAGCTTTCTTT. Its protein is CASRRGGGYTEAFF.

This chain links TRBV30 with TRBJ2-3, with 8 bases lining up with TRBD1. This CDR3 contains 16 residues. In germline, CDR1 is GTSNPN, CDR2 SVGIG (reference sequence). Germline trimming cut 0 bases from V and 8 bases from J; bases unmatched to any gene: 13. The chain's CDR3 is CAWSVRGQAVFGTQYF. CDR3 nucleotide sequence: TGTGCCTGGAGTGTAAGGGGACAGGCGGTCTTCGGTACGCAGTATTTT.

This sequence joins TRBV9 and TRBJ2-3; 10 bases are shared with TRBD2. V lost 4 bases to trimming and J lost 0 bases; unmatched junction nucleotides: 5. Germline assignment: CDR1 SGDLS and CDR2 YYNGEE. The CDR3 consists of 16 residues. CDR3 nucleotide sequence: TGTGCCAGCAGCTTTGGACTAGCGGAGAGCACAGATACGCAGTATTTT. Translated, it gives CASSFGLAESTDTQYF.

The CDR3 DNA sequence: TGTGCCAGCAGCTCGGGTGGCCTAGAGACCCAGTACTTC. This sequence encodes CASSSGGLETQYF. V and J are TRBV5-4 and TRBJ2-5; D unclear. V shed 3 bases and J shed 4 bases, with 10 bases lying between them. The CDR3 loop spans 13 amino acids. Germline V gene sequence: CDR1 SGHNT, CDR2 YYREEE (reference sequence).

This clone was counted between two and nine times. Here the CDR3 DNA reads TGTGCCAGCCTAATAGTAGGAGAGACCTACAATGAGCAGTTCTTC. It translates to CASLIVGETYNEQFF. The genes are TRBV27 and TRBJ2-1; D not resolved. Germline loops: CDR1 MNHEY, CDR2 SMNVEV (reference sequence). V was clipped by 8 bases and J by 2 bases, with 16 bases between them. The CDR3 is made up of 15 amino acids.

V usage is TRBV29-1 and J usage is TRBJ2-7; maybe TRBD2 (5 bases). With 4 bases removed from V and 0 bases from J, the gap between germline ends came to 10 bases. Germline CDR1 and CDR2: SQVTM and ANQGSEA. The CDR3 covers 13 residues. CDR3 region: CSVVPGDSYEQYF. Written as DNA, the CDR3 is TGCAGCGTTGTCCCCGGGGACTCCTACGAGCAGTACTTC.

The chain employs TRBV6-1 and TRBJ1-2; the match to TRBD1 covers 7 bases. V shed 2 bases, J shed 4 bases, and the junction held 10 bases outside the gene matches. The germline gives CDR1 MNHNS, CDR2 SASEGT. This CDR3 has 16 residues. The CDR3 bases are TGTGCCAGCAGTGAACTTGCTAGACAGGGTGGCTATGGCTACACCTTC. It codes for CASSELARQGGYGYTF.